The 6 T cell receptor beta chains reported below all come from one sample, sequenced in a study of T cell responses to AZD1222 COVID-19 vaccine. Using immunoSEQ multiplex PCR, the repertoire was profiled, and TCRdb retains in-frame clones only, with some absent. In the table there are 100,000 or so clones, 90% to 95% of which are singletons. This material consisted of peripheral blood, taken 28 days after the second AZD1222 dose. Receptors originate from an adult who received the AZD1222 COVID-19 vaccine.

The J gene is TRBJ2-2, the V gene TRBV28; D unclear. The ends were cut back, 0 bases at V and 1 base at J, with 3 bases in the middle. The length of the CDR3 is 14 residues. The germline CDR1 and CDR2 sequences are MDHEN and SYDVKM. CDR3 sequence (DNA): TGTGCCAGCAGTTTATGGCAGAACACCGGGGAGCTGTTTTTT. Translated, it gives CASSLWQNTGELFF.

The V and J genes are TRBV19 and TRBJ2-7, with TRBD1 identical over 9 bases. The ends lost 6 bases at V and 2 bases at J; junction bases unmatched: 8. Germline V gives CDR1 LNHDA, CDR2 SQIVND (reference sequence). The CDR3 is 15 amino acids. The CDR3 reads CASRPSGTGPYEQYF. The CDR3 DNA is TGTGCCAGTAGGCCCAGCGGGACAGGGCCCTACGAGCAGTACTTC.

The chain uses TRBV15 and TRBJ1-1, with no clear D. There are 13 residues in the CDR3. Germline CDR1 LNHNV, CDR2 YYDKDF (reference sequence). The V end lost 0 bases, the J end lost 4 bases, and 6 bases lay between the germline ends. CDR3 sequence (DNA): TGTGCCACCAGCAGAGATCCCCCCACTGAAGCTTTCTTT. It yields the protein CATSRDPPTEAFF.

This clone was recorded only once. The chain joins TRBV7-9 to TRBJ2-5; 8 bases map to TRBD1. Trimming cost V 4 bases and J 4 bases; bases outside gene matches: 8. There are 15 residues in the CDR3. CDR1 and CDR2 (germline): SEHNR, FQNEAQ (reference sequence). This CDR3 is CASSYAGGQGETQYF. The DNA of the CDR3 is TGTGCCAGCAGCTACGCAGGGGGCCAGGGAGAGACCCAGTACTTC.

In its sample, this clone was seen once. The chain joins TRBV30 to TRBJ2-7; D possibly corresponds to TRBD1 (5 bases). V was trimmed by 4 bases and J by 0 bases, leaving 28 bases between them. Germline-derived CDR1 and CDR2 are GTSNPN and SVGIG (reference sequence). This CDR3 has 19 residues. Here the CDR3 DNA reads TGTGCCTGGAACCTAGGACACGGCGTAGGGTGGTCGAGCTCCTACGAGCAGTACTTC. This encodes CAWNLGHGVGWSSSYEQYF.

The chain has TRBV21-1 and TRBJ2-2; no check of the table's D call, TRBD1, against the DNA was made. TRBV21-1 counts as a pseudogene. CDR3 length: 16 residues. CDR3 in DNA: TGTGCCAGCAGCGACCCCCCCAGGGGGGACACCGGGGAGCTGTTTTTT. Translating gives CASSDPPRGDTGELFF.